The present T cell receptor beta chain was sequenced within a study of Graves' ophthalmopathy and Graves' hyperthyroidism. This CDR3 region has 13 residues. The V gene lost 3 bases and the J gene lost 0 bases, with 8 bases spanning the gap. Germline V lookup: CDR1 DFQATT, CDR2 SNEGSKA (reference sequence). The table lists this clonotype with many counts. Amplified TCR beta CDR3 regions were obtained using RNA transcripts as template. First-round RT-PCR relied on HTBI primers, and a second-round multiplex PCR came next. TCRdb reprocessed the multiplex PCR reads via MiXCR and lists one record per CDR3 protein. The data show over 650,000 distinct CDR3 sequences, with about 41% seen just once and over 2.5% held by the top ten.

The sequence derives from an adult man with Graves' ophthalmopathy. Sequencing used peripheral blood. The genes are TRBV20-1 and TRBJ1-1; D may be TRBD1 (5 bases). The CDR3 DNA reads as TGCAGTGCTAGGAAGGGACTGAACACTGAAGCTTTCTTT. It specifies CSARKGLNTEAFF.